The 27 T cell receptor beta chains below come from one sample, sequenced in a study of blood T cell repertoires in COVID-19. Sequencing used immunoSEQ multiplex PCR; TCRdb keeps in-frame clones, though not all of them. The sample lists about 350,000 clones, more than 70% occurring once. The sample comprised peripheral blood. These receptors were collected from a woman aged 65 to 85 with COVID-19, enrolled during active disease.

This clone was picked up one time. This chain links TRBV12-5 with TRBJ2-7; possible D gene TRBD1, 6 bases. V was clipped by 0 bases and J by 3 bases, with 15 bases between them. The CDR3 consists of 16 residues. In germline, CDR1 is LGHNT, CDR2 FRNRAP. CDR3 amino acids: CASGLVLTQGYYEQYF. CDR3 nucleotides: TGTGCTAGTGGTTTGGTACTCACACAGGGCTACTACGAGCAGTACTTC. The complete variable domain, with remaining parts taken from reference TRBV12-5 and TRBJ2-7, reads DARVTQTPRHKVTEMGQEVTMRCQPILGHNTVFWYRQTMMQGLELLAYFRNRAPLDDSGMPKDRFSAEMPDATLATLKIQPSEPRDSAVYFCASGLVLTQGYYEQYFGPGTRLTVT.

The gene calls are TRBV27 and TRBJ2-1; 8 positions agree with TRBD2. With 4 bases clipped from V and 14 bases from J, the junction kept 19 bases outside the gene matches. This CDR3 region has 16 residues. Germline CDR1 is MNHEY and CDR2 is SMNVEV (reference sequence). CDR3 sequence (DNA): TGTGCCAGCAGTTCCCCCCCGCTAGCGGGCTCCCAAAGAGAGTTCTTC. This sequence encodes CASSSPPLAGSQREFF.

The chain is built from TRBV12-3 or TRBV12-4 and TRBJ1-5; D is perhaps TRBD1 (6 bases). The CDR3 extends over 13 amino acids. Trimming removed 7 bases at V and 4 bases at J, with 11 bases between. The DNA for the CDR3 is TGTGCCAGCACTATAACAGGGAATCAGCCCCAGCATTTT. Protein: CASTITGNQPQHF.

The J gene is TRBJ2-7, the V gene TRBV5-1; TRBD2 agrees at 8 bases. There are 16 residues in the CDR3. Germline loops: CDR1 SGHRS, CDR2 YFSETQ. The J segment lost 0 bases and the V segment lost 3 bases, leaving 8 bases of the junction unmatched. DNA of the CDR3: TGCGCCAGCAGCTCGGCGGGGGGAAGGAGCTCCTACGAGCAGTACTTC. Translating gives CASSSAGGRSSYEQYF.

V gene TRBV27 combines with J gene TRBJ1-4, with D possibly TRBD1 on 5 matching bases. The CDR3 spans 15 residues. Germline V lookup: CDR1 MNHEY, CDR2 SMNVEV (reference sequence). The V gene lost 4 bases and the J gene lost 8 bases, with 17 bases spanning the gap. Written as DNA, the CDR3 is TGTGCCAGCAGTTCTAGGCAGGGTATAACCGAAAAACTGTTTTTT. This codes for CASSSRQGITEKLFF.

The chain carries TRBV7-2 and TRBJ1-5; 8 positions match TRBD1. CDR1 is SGHTA and CDR2 is FQGNSA in the germline V gene. This CDR3 is 15 amino acids long. Trimming removed 0 bases from V and 6 bases from J; junction bases left unmatched: 4. The CDR3 spells CASSLAPGQGQPQHF. The CDR3, as DNA: TGTGCCAGCAGCTTAGCCCCTGGACAGGGTCAGCCCCAGCATTTT.

The V call is TRBV5-1, the J call TRBJ1-3; D is undetermined. Trimming left V 0 bases short and J 1 base short, with 14 bases between. The CDR3 is made up of 17 amino acids. CDR1 and CDR2 (germline): SGHRS, YFSETQ. CDR3 in amino acids: CASSLGSGSGSGNTIYF. CDR3 DNA sequence: TGCGCCAGCAGCTTGGGTTCCGGGAGTGGTTCTGGAAACACCATATATTTT.

There are a few counts of this clone. The chain is built from TRBV28 and TRBJ1-6, with TRBD1 identical over 9 bases. The CDR3 runs to 16 residues. CDR1 and CDR2 (germline): MDHEN, SYDVKM. J was trimmed by 4 bases and V by 6 bases; bases with no gene match: 7. The CDR3 DNA sequence: TGTGCCAGCAGACCGGGACAGGGCCCTTATAATTCACCCCTCCACTTT. It encodes CASRPGQGPYNSPLHF.

This chain links TRBV6-5 with TRBJ1-5; 7 positions agree with TRBD1. This CDR3 region has 16 residues. From germline, CDR1 is MNHEY and CDR2 SVGAGI. The junction had 10 bases not matched to a gene; V was cut back by 1 base and J by 7 bases. This CDR3 reads CASSYYGTGADQPQHF. CDR3 DNA sequence: TGTGCCAGCAGTTACTACGGAACAGGGGCCGACCAGCCCCAGCATTTT.

This rearrangement joins TRBV6-1 to TRBJ2-7; tentatively, D is TRBD2 (5 bases). The CDR3 is 13 residues long. The germline V and J ends were trimmed by 0 bases and 7 bases, with 10 bases remaining between them. Per the germline V gene, CDR1 is MNHNS and CDR2 is SASEGT. The chain's CDR3 is CASSEALRGEQYF. The CDR3 DNA follows: TGTGCCAGCAGTGAAGCGCTTCGGGGTGAGCAGTACTTC.

The chain links TRBV28 to TRBJ1-5; TRBD1 matches 8 bases. Trimming took 7 bases from V and 5 from J; bases not matched to a gene: 7. CDR1 and CDR2 (germline): MDHEN, SYDVKM. The CDR3 consists of 14 residues. The CDR3 spells CASNEGQGHQPQHF. The CDR3 DNA sequence: TGTGCCAGCAACGAAGGACAGGGACATCAGCCCCAGCATTTT.

The V and J genes are TRBV6-1 and TRBJ1-3, with TRBD1 matching 7 bases. The CDR3 totals 16 residues. Germline V CDR1 and CDR2: MNHNS, SASEGT. The J segment lost 0 bases and the V segment lost 3 bases, leaving 5 bases of the junction unmatched. CDR3 region: CASSDTGAHSGNTIYF. The CDR3 DNA follows: TGTGCCAGCAGTGACACAGGGGCCCACTCTGGAAACACCATATATTTT.

Of note for this clone: Other DNA sequences of this sample code for an identical CDR3. V is TRBV7-2 and J is TRBJ1-2; D is unresolved. Germline V gene sequence: CDR1 SGHTA, CDR2 FQGNSA. The CDR3 loop spans 12 amino acids. With 3 bases removed from V and 2 bases from J, the gap between germline ends came to 4 bases. The CDR3 DNA is TGTGCCAGCAGCTTCAGAAACTATGGCTACACCTTC. Its translation is CASSFRNYGYTF.

V and J are TRBV29-1 and TRBJ1-2, with 7 bases that match TRBD1. Unmatched junction bases numbered 5, after V lost 6 bases and J lost 4 bases. From germline, CDR1 is SQVTM and CDR2 ANQGSEA. CDR3 length: 12 amino acids. DNA of the CDR3: TGCAGCGTACGACAGGGATCCTATGGCTACACCTTC. Translation: CSVRQGSYGYTF.

This clone was observed a single time. This chain's CDR3 is CASSERVATQYF. CDR3 sequence (DNA): TGTGCCAGCAGTGAGAGGGTAGCTACGCAGTATTTT. The genes are TRBV6-1 and TRBJ2-3; weak D call: TRBD2 (5 bases). The ends were cut back, 3 bases at V and 8 bases at J, with 9 bases in the middle. The CDR3 sequence is 12 residues long. Looked up from germline, CDR1 is MNHNS and CDR2 is SASEGT.

The chain has TRBV11-2 and TRBJ2-1; 8 positions agree with TRBD2. Losses at the gene ends were 5 bases for V and 5 bases for J; bases not matched to a gene: 5. CDR3 length: 14 amino acids. Per the germline V gene, CDR1 is SGHAT and CDR2 is FQNNGV. The CDR3 region has the DNA TGTGCCAGCAGCGTGGGACTAGTGAACAATGAGCAGTTCTTC. This codes for CASSVGLVNNEQFF.

This clone was detected once. This sequence joins TRBV5-1 and TRBJ2-5; D may be TRBD2 (7 bases). V was shortened by 1 base and J by 0 bases, with 13 bases between the two germline ends. The germline V gene encodes CDR1 SGHRS and CDR2 YFSETQ. The CDR3 runs to 16 residues. CDR3 nucleotides: TGCGCCAGCAGCTTGCCCGGGGGGCCCTACCAAGAGACCCAGTACTTC. Translating it yields CASSLPGGPYQETQYF.

V is TRBV30 and J is TRBJ1-1; possible D gene TRBD1, 6 bases. This CDR3 has 18 residues. The V end was cut by 1 base, the J end by 0 bases, with 21 bases between. CDR1 is GTSNPN and CDR2 is SVGIG in the germline V gene (reference sequence). CDR3 loop: CAWSAWGGQMDVNTEAFF. CDR3 coding DNA: TGTGCCTGGAGTGCTTGGGGGGGGCAAATGGATGTGAACACTGAAGCTTTCTTT.

This chain connects TRBV7-2 to TRBJ1-2; D not certain. Trimming left V 4 bases short and J 2 bases short, with 11 bases between. This CDR3 spans 14 amino acids. Germline CDR1 is SGHTA and CDR2 is FQGNSA. In nucleotides, the CDR3 is TGTGCCAGCAGCTCCCGTGAAGAGAACTATGGCTACACCTTC. This encodes CASSSREENYGYTF.

V gene TRBV30 combines with J gene TRBJ2-3, with D possibly being TRBD2 (6 bases). The CDR3 sequence is 15 residues long. In germline, CDR1 is GTSNPN, CDR2 SVGIG (reference sequence). Trimming left V 3 bases short and J 1 base short, with 14 bases between. CDR3 protein: CAWRLGGWGTDTQYF. In DNA form, the CDR3 reads TGTGCCTGGAGGCTCGGGGGATGGGGCACAGATACGCAGTATTTT.

The rearrangement uses TRBV7-9 and TRBJ2-7, with 12 bases matching TRBD2. Trimming at V came to 5 bases and at J to 5 bases, leaving 10 bases not matched to a gene. Looked up from germline, CDR1 is SEHNR and CDR2 is FQNEAQ (reference sequence). The CDR3 is 16 residues long. CDR3 in DNA: TGTGCCAGCAGCCGGACTAGCGGGAAGGATTCGCACGAGCAGTACTTC. Encoded protein: CASSRTSGKDSHEQYF.

This rearrangement joins TRBV27 to TRBJ1-1, with 10 bases identical to TRBD1. Germline trimming cut 6 bases from V and 3 bases from J; bases unmatched to any gene: 10. CDR1 MNHEY and CDR2 SMNVEV come from the germline V gene (reference sequence). This CDR3 has 16 residues. This CDR3 reads CASSLLRDRGDTEAFF. The CDR3 nucleotides are TGTGCCAGCAGCCTCCTCCGGGACAGGGGAGACACTGAAGCTTTCTTT.

The chain couples TRBV5-1 to TRBJ1-1, with 8 bases identical to TRBD1. After removal of 2 bases from V and 3 bases from J, the junction contained 3 bases not matched to a gene. Germline loops: CDR1 SGHRS, CDR2 YFSETQ. The CDR3 contains 14 residues. The CDR3 sequence is CASSLQGVDTEAFF. CDR3 sequence (DNA): TGCGCCAGCAGCTTACAGGGGGTCGACACTGAAGCTTTCTTT.

The chain combines TRBV12-5 with TRBJ2-7; D is uncertain. This CDR3 is built from 11 residues. Germline V gene lookup returns CDR1 LGHNT and CDR2 FRNRAP. V was cut by 2 bases and J by 5 bases, with 4 bases left in between. The CDR3 DNA is TGTGCTAGTGGTTTGTTTAACGAGCAGTACTTC. This sequence encodes CASGLFNEQYF.

Comment on this clone: Within the sample, other DNA sequences also encode this same CDR3. The chain employs TRBV2 and TRBJ1-5, with a weak D call TRBD1 (6 bases). In germline, CDR1 is SNHLY, CDR2 FYNNEI. The CDR3 length is 15 residues. Trimming removed 6 bases at V and 4 bases at J, with 16 bases between. CDR3 protein: CASSLQGLGNQPQHF. CDR3 DNA sequence: TGTGCCAGCAGCCTACAGGGTTTGGGGAATCAGCCCCAGCATTTT.

This clone was picked up one time. The chain joins TRBV5-6 to TRBJ1-1, with D possibly being TRBD1 (5 bases). CDR3 size: 14 residues. Germline loops: CDR1 SGHDT, CDR2 YYEEEE. V was trimmed by 1 base and J by 4 bases, leaving 11 bases between them. The chain's CDR3 is CASSLFNQGTEAFF. DNA for the CDR3: TGTGCCAGCAGCTTGTTTAACCAGGGCACTGAAGCTTTCTTT.

This clone has just a few counts. The chain is built from TRBV19 and TRBJ1-1; the match to TRBD1 covers 7 bases. The CDR3 loop spans 15 amino acids. With V trimmed by 3 bases and J by 1 base, 5 bases remained unmatched. Germline CDR1 LNHDA, CDR2 SQIVND (reference sequence). CDR3 in amino acids: CASSIIRDRNTEAFF. CDR3 in DNA: TGTGCCAGTAGTATTATCCGGGACAGGAACACTGAAGCTTTCTTT.